One and the same sample provided the 13 T cell receptor beta chains below, sequenced in a study of human T cells and chemical hapten exposure. Described time point: pre-sensitization, week 0. This sample's treatment: therapeutic diphenylcyclopropenone sensitization with weekly scalp DPC. TCRdb analysed the RACE reads with MiXCR anew, one entry per CDR3 protein. The sample holds about 250,000 distinct CDR3 sequences, roughly 8% seen once. The sample here was whole blood, taken in connection with sensitization to the hapten diphenylcyclopropenone (DPC). The receptors stem from a man younger than 30 with alopecia areata. Some clones in this sample may be carry-over from other donors' samples.

Of note for this clonotype: In this CDR3 the conserved last residue, phenylalanine or tryptophan, is missing, so a read error is likely. The rearrangement links TRBV18 to TRBJ1-1, with D uncertain. Trimming pared 5 bases from V and 1 base from J, leaving 8 bases between. CDR3 length: 13 residues. Looked up from germline, CDR1 is KGHSH and CDR2 is LQKENI. The CDR3 sequence: CASSAGENTEAFL. The CDR3 bases are TGTGCCAGCTCAGCCGGAGAGAACACTGAAGCTTTCTTA.

The table lists this clonotype with many counts. The V call is TRBV7-6, the J call TRBJ2-3, with 7 bases aligning to TRBD2. Germline V CDR1 and CDR2: SGHVS, FNYEAQ. This CDR3 is built from 16 residues. J gave up 6 bases and V 0 bases, and 9 bases lay outside the gene matches. DNA for the CDR3: TGTGCCAGCAGCTTAGCGCCTGGACTAGAAACTGATACGCAGTATTTT. Protein product: CASSLAPGLETDTQYF.

This sequence joins TRBV15 and TRBJ2-3; the D gene is possibly TRBD1 (6 bases). Germline-derived CDR1 and CDR2 are LNHNV and YYDKDF (reference sequence). The CDR3 sequence is 16 residues long. V was cut by 1 base and J by 5 bases, with 16 bases left in between. This chain's CDR3 is CATSRARQVKIDTQYF. The CDR3 DNA sequence: TGTGCCACCAGCAGAGCAAGACAGGTCAAAATAGATACGCAGTATTTT.

In this sample, this clonotype turned up many times. V and J are TRBV28 and TRBJ1-6; D gene unclear. Trimming cost V 2 bases and J 5 bases, with 7 bases left between them. Looked up from germline, CDR1 is MDHEN and CDR2 is SYDVKM. This CDR3 comprises 14 residues. This CDR3 reads CASSLDVNNSPLHF. The DNA of the CDR3 is TGTGCCAGCAGTTTAGATGTGAATAATTCACCCCTCCACTTT.

The genes are TRBV10-2 and TRBJ2-5; the D call may be TRBD1 or TRBD2 (5 bases each). The germline V and J ends were trimmed by 0 bases and 5 bases, with 16 bases remaining between them. Germline CDR1 reads WSHSY; CDR2 reads SAAADI. The CDR3 has 16 amino acids. Written as DNA, the CDR3 is TGCGCCAGCAGTGAGTCGATTAGTTGGGGACGTGAGACCCAGTACTTC. Protein product: CASSESISWGRETQYF.

This chain joins TRBV7-2 and TRBJ1-5, with D possibly matching TRBD1 (5 bases). Germline V gene lookup returns CDR1 SGHTA and CDR2 FQGNSA. This CDR3 comprises 16 residues. The germline V and J ends were trimmed by 5 bases and 6 bases, with 20 bases remaining between them. Written as DNA, the CDR3 is TGTGCCAGCAGCACCAGGACGGATCTAAGGGGTCAGCCCCAGCATTTT. It encodes CASSTRTDLRGQPQHF.

This clonotype has just a few counts. The chain carries TRBV5-1 and TRBJ2-5; the match to TRBD2 covers 10 bases. Germline V gene lookup returns CDR1 SGHRS and CDR2 YFSETQ. The CDR3 is 16 amino acids. V shed 0 bases, J shed 1 base, and the junction held 3 bases outside the gene matches. The CDR3 sequence: CASSLGLAGAQETQYF. DNA for the CDR3: TGCGCCAGCAGCTTGGGTCTAGCGGGGGCCCAAGAGACCCAGTACTTC.

This clonotype has at least ten counts. The chain joins TRBV20-1 to TRBJ2-2; D is undetermined. Germline-derived CDR1 and CDR2 are DFQATT and SNEGSKA (reference sequence). V shed 3 bases and J shed 6 bases, with 14 bases lying between them. The CDR3 runs 14 residues. The CDR3 here is CSASPPEIAGELFF. The CDR3 region has the DNA TGCAGTGCTAGTCCCCCGGAGATAGCCGGGGAGCTGTTTTTT.

This clonotype came up many times. The genes are TRBV15 and TRBJ2-1; TRBD2 aligns across 9 bases. V was clipped by 3 bases and J by 7 bases; unmatched bases: 1. This CDR3 contains 13 residues. The germline V gene has CDR1 LNHNV and CDR2 YYDKDF (reference sequence). CDR3 DNA: TGTGCCACCAGCAGGACTAGCGGTAATGAGCAGTTCTTC. It encodes CATSRTSGNEQFF.

This clonotype has a handful of counts. The genes are TRBV27 and TRBJ2-4; D might be TRBD1 or TRBD2, each matching 5 bases. The V end lost 6 bases, the J end lost 7 bases, and 16 bases lay between the germline ends. This CDR3 region has 14 residues. CDR1 MNHEY and CDR2 SMNVEV come from the germline V gene (reference sequence). CDR3 coding DNA: TGTGCCAGCAGCTTGAACGGGACGCCGAACATTCAGTACTTC. Protein: CASSLNGTPNIQYF.

This clonotype was recorded a few times. This rearrangement joins TRBV29-1 to TRBJ2-3, with 10 bases identical to TRBD2. There are 14 residues in the CDR3. The V and J ends lost 1 base and 7 bases, in that order; junction bases with no gene match: 5. Germline V lookup: CDR1 SQVTM, CDR2 ANQGSEA. Here the CDR3 DNA reads TGCAGCGTTGAAGGTAGCGGGGGGCCATATACGCAGTATTTT. Protein product: CSVEGSGGPYTQYF.

This clonotype was picked up a small number of times. The V gene is TRBV5-1, the J gene TRBJ1-1, with D possibly matching TRBD1 (5 bases). The CDR3 contains 15 residues. V was clipped by 3 bases and J by 0 bases, with 12 bases between them. From germline, CDR1 is SGHRS and CDR2 YFSETQ. CDR3: CASSSTGGVNTEAFF. The CDR3 DNA reads as TGCGCCAGCAGCTCGACGGGGGGAGTGAACACTGAAGCTTTCTTT.

The V call is TRBV7-9, the J call TRBJ2-1; D could derive from TRBD1 or TRBD2 (5 bases each). CDR1 and CDR2 (germline): SEHNR, FQNEAQ (reference sequence). V shed 8 bases and J shed 2 bases, with 19 bases lying between them. The CDR3 covers 16 residues. CDR3 sequence reads: CASYGAPKTTYNEQFF. CDR3 sequence (DNA): TGTGCCAGCTATGGGGCGCCGAAGACTACCTACAATGAGCAGTTCTTC. The variable domain in full, completed from reference TRBV7-9 and TRBJ2-1, reads DTGVSQNPRHKITKRGQNVTFRCDPISEHNRLYWYRQTLGQGPEFLTYFQNEAQLEKSRLLSDRFSAERPKGSFSTLEIQRTEQGDSAMYLCASYGAPKTTYNEQFFGPGTRLTVL.